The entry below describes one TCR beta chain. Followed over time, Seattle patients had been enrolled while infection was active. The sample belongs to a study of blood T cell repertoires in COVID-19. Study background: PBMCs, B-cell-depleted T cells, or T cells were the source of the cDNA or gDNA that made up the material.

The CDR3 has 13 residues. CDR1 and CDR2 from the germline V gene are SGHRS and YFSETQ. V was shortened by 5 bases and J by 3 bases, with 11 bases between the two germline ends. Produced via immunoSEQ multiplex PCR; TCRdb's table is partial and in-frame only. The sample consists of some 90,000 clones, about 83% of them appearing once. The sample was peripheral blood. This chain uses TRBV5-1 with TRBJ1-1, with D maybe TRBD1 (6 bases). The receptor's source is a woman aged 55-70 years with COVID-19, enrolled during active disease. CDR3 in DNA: TGCGCCAGCAGTCAGGGGTTTGACACTGAAGCTTTCTTT. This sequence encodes CASSQGFDTEAFF.